The 8 T cell receptor beta chains in this list originate from one sample, sequenced in a study of CD8 T cells in ankylosing spondylitis. From the 5' RACE reads, TCRdb called clonotypes with MiXCR, one entry per CDR3 protein. The repertoire holds 220,000 or so distinct CDR3 sequences, about 11% seen once, with about 20% in the top ten. Sequencing was carried out using blood, either unsorted or a sorted T cell fraction (not recorded which). All receptors derive from a male donor with ankylosing spondylitis or in good health (not recorded which).

As to this clonotype: Being one base from a much bigger clone, this may be a read error. The chain combines TRBV20-1 with TRBJ2-2; either TRBD1 or TRBD2 may fit D (5 bases each). V was cut by 6 bases and J by 5 bases, with 22 bases left in between. Germline CDR1 and CDR2: DFQATT and SNEGSKA (reference sequence). The CDR3 extends over 16 amino acids. Here the CDR3 DNA reads TGCAGTGCCATTCAGCGAGTGGGGGTGGAAACCGGGGAGCTGTTTTTT. This encodes CSAIQRVGVETGELFF.

The chain combines TRBV29-1 with TRBJ2-3, with 7 bases that match TRBD2. The CDR3 runs to 12 residues. With V trimmed by 7 bases and J by 1 base, 2 bases remained unmatched. Looked up from germline, CDR1 is SQVTM and CDR2 is ANQGSEA. CDR3 loop: CSGTSGTDTQYF. CDR3 in DNA: TGCAGCGGTACTAGCGGCACAGATACGCAGTATTTT.

This clonotype was seen a handful of times. The gene calls are TRBV6-1 and TRBJ1-2; D is unresolved. CDR3 length equals 14 residues. Between the trimmed V and J ends, which lost 3 bases and 3 bases, there was a span of 11 bases. From germline, CDR1 is MNHNS and CDR2 SASEGT. CDR3 bases: TGTGCCAGCAGTGAGGGCAGTGAGGACTATGGCTACACCTTC. Translated: CASSEGSEDYGYTF.

This clonotype has a count of ten or more. The CDR3: CASSSLQGANYEQYF. Here the CDR3 DNA reads TGCGCCAGCAGTTCACTTCAGGGGGCAAACTACGAGCAGTACTTC. The gene calls are TRBV5-1 and TRBJ2-7, with 8 bases identical to TRBD1. The germline V gene has CDR1 SGHRS and CDR2 YFSETQ. The CDR3 covers 15 residues. V lost 5 bases, J lost 3 bases, and 10 bases stayed unmatched.

The CDR3 region is CASSLGMANEKLFF. The CDR3 coding sequence is TGTGCCAGCAGCTTGGGGATGGCTAATGAAAAACTGTTTTTT. The chain is built from TRBV5-6 and TRBJ1-4; D is unresolved. Between the trimmed V and J ends, which lost 0 bases and 3 bases, there was a span of 6 bases. The CDR3 has 14 residues. Looked up from germline, CDR1 is SGHDT and CDR2 is YYEEEE.

This clonotype showed up many times. The rearrangement links TRBV7-2 to TRBJ1-1; 8 nucleotides agree with TRBD1. Losses at the gene ends were 5 bases for V and 4 bases for J; bases not matched to a gene: 6. Germline values: CDR1 SGHTA, CDR2 FQGNSA. The CDR3 runs 14 residues. CDR3 loop: CASSAWTGSTEAFF. The CDR3, as DNA: TGTGCCAGCAGCGCTTGGACAGGGAGCACTGAAGCTTTCTTT.

The rearrangement links TRBV12-3 or TRBV12-4 to TRBJ2-1, with 9 bases aligning to TRBD2. CDR3 size: 17 residues. V dropped 5 bases and J dropped 2; count of bases not matched to a gene: 10. The CDR3 sequence is CASSPLAGGATYNEQFF. DNA for the CDR3: TGTGCCAGCAGTCCTCTTGCGGGGGGGGCCACCTACAATGAGCAGTTCTTC.

This clonotype was observed at least ten times. This chain links TRBV20-1 with TRBJ1-1; unclear D gene. This CDR3 has 11 residues. Germline V CDR1 and CDR2: DFQATT, SNEGSKA (reference sequence). The CDR3 nucleotides read TGCAGCCGTCTGGGGAACACTGAAGCTTTCTTT. Its translation is CSRLGNTEAFF.